A selection of T cell receptor beta chains follows, all from one sample in a study of blood T cell repertoires in COVID-19. Using immunoSEQ multiplex PCR, the repertoire was profiled, and TCRdb retains in-frame clones only, with some absent. The sample lists roughly 230,000 clones; 65% to 85% were seen once. Specimen: peripheral blood. These receptors all stem from a man in his forties with active or convalescent COVID-19. Both conserved end residues are part of each CDR3. The D gene is left open where the match is weak. Clone size is shown for a subset of rows, as once, few, many or a class of expanded clone.

J gene | D gene | clone size | V gene | CDR3 protein | CDR3 DNA
TRBJ1-5 | NA | once | TRBV9 | CASSLEGGNQPQHF | TGTGCCAGCAGCCTCGAGGGGGGCAATCAGCCCCAGCATTTT
TRBJ1-5 | NA | NA | TRBV6-1 | CASSESKRGGQPQHF | TGTGCCAGCAGTGAAAGCAAAAGGGGGGGTCAGCCCCAGCATTTT
TRBJ2-5 | TRBD1 | NA | TRBV6-1 | CASSEVGGETQYF | TGTGCCAGCAGTGAAGTAGGGGGCGAGACCCAGTACTTC
TRBJ2-1 | NA | once | TRBV10-2 | CASSIVNEQFF | TGCGCCAGCAGTATAGTTAATGAGCAGTTCTTC
TRBJ1-5 | NA | NA | TRBV28 | CASSPPDSQPQHF | TGTGCCAGCAGTCCCCCGGACAGTCAGCCCCAGCATTTT
TRBJ1-2 | NA | NA | TRBV5-1 | CASSLAGRRIQQGYTF | TGCGCCAGCAGCTTGGCCGGCAGGCGAATACAACAGGGCTACACCTTC
TRBJ2-5 | TRBD2 | NA | TRBV24-1 | CATSDLVSGGDRETQYF | TGTGCCACCAGTGATTTGGTGAGCGGGGGGGATCGTGAGACCCAGTACTTC
TRBJ2-3 | TRBD2 | NA | TRBV7-2 | CASSRQILAGGGTDTQYF | TGTGCCAGCAGCCGCCAAATACTAGCGGGGGGGGGCACAGATACGCAGTATTTT
TRBJ2-3 | NA | few | TRBV6-5 | CASSSPTGTQYF | TGTGCCAGCAGCTCCCCTACAGGCACGCAGTATTTT
TRBJ1-5 | NA | once | TRBV7-8 | CASSLEVSGGQPQHF | TGTGCCAGCAGCTTAGAGGTTTCAGGCGGGCAGCCCCAGCATTTT
TRBJ1-1 | NA | few | TRBV12-5 | CASGSAGTNTEAFF | TGTGCTAGTGGTTCTGCGGGGACGAACACTGAAGCTTTCTTT
TRBJ2-1 | TRBD2 | once | TRBV5-5 | CASSLAAGVYNEQFF | TGTGCCAGCAGCTTGGCAGCGGGAGTGTACAATGAGCAGTTCTTC
TRBJ1-1 | NA | NA | TRBV14 | CASSQNRDLGNTEAFF | TGTGCCAGCAGCCAAAACAGGGACCTGGGGAACACTGAAGCTTTCTTT
TRBJ1-1 | NA | NA | TRBV6-2/TRBV6-3 | CASSRLGTEAFF | TGTGCCAGCAGTCGACTGGGCACTGAAGCTTTCTTT
TRBJ1-2 | NA | NA | TRBV5-5 | CASSLGAGSYGYTF | TGTGCCAGCAGCTTGGGGGCGGGCAGCTATGGCTACACCTTC
TRBJ1-5 | TRBD1 | few | TRBV19 | CASSIEGDRDNQPQHF | TGTGCCAGTAGTATAGAGGGGGACAGGGACAATCAGCCCCAGCATTTT
TRBJ1-6 | NA | NA | TRBV28 | CATLGGVGNSPLHF | TGTGCCACCCTCGGGGGGGTGGGCAATTCACCCCTCCACTTT
TRBJ1-6 | NA | NA | TRBV19 | CASSEGIYNSPLHF | TGTGCCAGTAGCGAGGGAATCTATAATTCACCCCTCCACTTT
TRBJ1-6 | TRBD1 | few | TRBV27 | CASSLFIGTGNSPLHF | TGTGCCAGCAGTTTATTCATCGGGACAGGGAATTCACCCCTCCACTTT
TRBJ2-5 | TRBD2 | NA | TRBV5-4 | CASSLNLAGEETQYF | TGTGCCAGCAGCCTAAACCTAGCGGGCGAAGAGACCCAGTACTTC
TRBJ1-5 | NA | NA | TRBV5-1 | CASSWLGGNQPQHF | TGCGCCAGCAGCTGGCTGGGGGGGAATCAGCCCCAGCATTTT
TRBJ1-4 | NA | NA | TRBV6-5 | CASTSTGLNEKLFF | TGTGCCAGCACCTCGACAGGCCTTAATGAAAAACTGTTTTTT